This T cell receptor (beta chain) comes out of a study of shared clonotypes between healthy human individuals. Study conclusions and caveats: About 5% of naive CD4 clonotypes were shared across a handful of donors. Compared with clonotypes that all four donors shared, non-shared clonotypes had lower generation probabilities.

This clone occurred many times. Its antigen remains unidentified. The sample carries other DNA sequences with the same CDR3. V was pared by 6 bases and J by 4 bases, with 8 bases of the junction left unmatched. This CDR3 region has 15 residues. CDR1 is LNHDA, CDR2 SQIVND, per germline (reference sequence). In the authors' workflow: ImmunoSEQ yielded junction-only sequences lacking quality scores, so filtering differed. Profiled with immunoSEQ multiplex PCR; TCRdb holds only in-frame clones, not every one. V, J and clone size are taken as reported in that table, and D and trimming were inferred from the DNA itself. In the table there are 850,000 to 1,200,000 clones, around 76% of which are singletons.

V and J are TRBV19 and TRBJ1-5; 8 bases agree with TRBD1. Material: memory CD4+ T cells sorted from blood. Subset denoted: CD45RA-negative fraction. The clonotype comes from a man between 18 and 29 years old in good health. CDR3 bases: TGTGCCAGTAGCCCGGACAGGGTGGTTAATCAGCCCCAGCATTTT. Translating gives CASSPDRVVNQPQHF.